This T cell receptor beta chain came from a study of cytomegalovirus exposure and HLA in healthy donors. In the study overall: Tens of millions of unique TCRs, all from HLA-typed donors, were included in an early release of the data.

For this clone: Antigen specificity is unknown.

CDR1 is MNHEY and CDR2 is SMNVEV in the germline V gene (reference sequence). V trimming: 7 bases; J trimming: 0 bases; junction bases outside the gene matches: 8. This CDR3 comprises 16 residues. Regarding the study as a whole: A few CMV-associated chains proved CMV antigen-specific in vitro. Equally common other TCR beta chains were less clonally expanded than HLA-associated ones, a later analysis found.

The study ran its PCR with 60 Vbeta and 13 Jbeta primers. The authors' processing: In a later analysis, 8.5 million to 14 million of 75 million to 85 million unique beta chains occurred in at least two donors. Assay used: immunoSEQ multiplex PCR; TCRdb lists only in-frame clones, some missing. D and trimming were read from the DNA, whereas the V and J calls and clone size are those reported in that table. The table lists about 220,000 clones, about 75% of them singletons. V and J are TRBV27 and TRBJ2-3; 9 positions match TRBD2. This sequence originates from a male donor in good health and CMV-seronegative. Sequenced input: PBMCs. The CDR3 region is CASKTSGRPSTDTQYF. The CDR3 DNA reads as TGTGCCAGCAAGACCAGCGGGAGGCCGAGCACAGATACGCAGTATTTT.